The 27 T cell receptor beta chains below were found in one sample sequenced in a study of identical twins. MiXCR, applied by TCRdb to the 5' RACE reads, yields one record per CDR3 protein. The sample consists of about 520,000 distinct CDR3 sequences, less than 25% of them appearing once. These data were also reused for a study on T cells expressing NK-cell markers.

Sequences were obtained from CD4+ T cells sorted from blood. Receptor source: a woman younger than 30 in good health.

The chain has TRBV20-1 and TRBJ2-3; no definite D call. The V end was cut by 5 bases, the J end by 0 bases, with 9 bases between. This CDR3 contains 13 residues. From germline, CDR1 is DFQATT and CDR2 SNEGSKA (reference sequence). The CDR3 DNA follows: TGCAGTGCTTACGGTGCTAGCACAGATACGCAGTATTTT. As protein: CSAYGASTDTQYF.

In its sample, this clonotype was seen a few times. The chain recombines TRBV5-1 with TRBJ2-3; no definite D call. Germline V lookup: CDR1 SGHRS, CDR2 YFSETQ. Trimming removed 0 bases at V and 1 base at J, with 6 bases between. The CDR3 has 14 residues. The CDR3 DNA sequence: TGCGCCAGCAGCTTGGCCGAGCGCACAGATACGCAGTATTTT. Translation gives CASSLAERTDTQYF.

In its sample, this clonotype was seen a few times. The chain recombines TRBV15 with TRBJ1-2, with D uncertain. V was trimmed by 0 bases and J by 2 bases, leaving 10 bases between them. CDR1 and CDR2 from the germline V gene are LNHNV and YYDKDF (reference sequence). The CDR3 is 15 amino acids. The CDR3 protein is CATSRDVGGNYGYTF. The CDR3 DNA is TGTGCCACCAGCAGAGATGTGGGAGGAAACTATGGCTACACCTTC. Drawing the rest from reference TRBV15 and TRBJ1-2, the complete variable domain is DAMVIQNPRYQVTQFGKPVTLSCSQTLNHNVMYWYQQKSSQAPKLLFHYYDKDFNNEADTPDNFQSRRPNTSFCFLDIRSPGLGDTAMYLCATSRDVGGNYGYTFGSGTRLTVV.

The chain uses TRBV20-1 and TRBJ2-1; TRBD2 agrees at 9 bases. CDR3 size: 15 residues. The germline V gene has CDR1 DFQATT and CDR2 SNEGSKA (reference sequence). The J segment lost 4 bases and the V segment lost 4 bases, leaving 8 bases of the junction unmatched. The CDR3 DNA is TGCAGTGCTACCCAACTAGCGGGTGTATACAATGAGCAGTTCTTC. Translating it yields CSATQLAGVYNEQFF.

CDR3: CASSQATQGAWELFF. The CDR3 DNA reads as TGCGCCAGCAGCCAAGCAACTCAGGGGGCTTGGGAGCTGTTTTTT. This sequence joins TRBV4-3 and TRBJ2-2; TRBD1 agrees at 8 bases. The CDR3 is 15 residues long. Germline V gives CDR1 LGHNA, CDR2 YSLEER. With 1 base clipped from V and 9 bases from J, the junction kept 7 bases outside the gene matches.

The chain employs TRBV12-3 or TRBV12-4 and TRBJ2-5; possibly TRBD1 or TRBD2 for D (5 bases each). The V and J ends lost 6 bases and 5 bases respectively, with 16 bases between them. The CDR3 is 14 amino acids. In DNA, the CDR3 is TGTGCCAGCAGGGAACCGGGACCTCGGGAGACCCAGTACTTC. Protein: CASREPGPRETQYF.

This clonotype appeared a single time. The V and J genes are TRBV5-4 and TRBJ1-2; TRBD1 matches 7 bases. There are 15 residues in the CDR3. Germline values: CDR1 SGHNT, CDR2 YYREEE (reference sequence). The junction had 10 bases not matched to a gene; V was cut back by 5 bases and J by 3 bases. In nucleotides, the CDR3 is TGTGCCAGCAGGGAGAGCGTGGGGACAGACTATGGCTACACCTTC. Its translation: CASRESVGTDYGYTF.

At least ten counts were recorded for this clonotype. The J gene is TRBJ2-7, the V gene TRBV20-1; 7 bases map to TRBD2. CDR3 length: 13 residues. J gave up 3 bases and V 3 bases, and 5 bases lay outside the gene matches. Germline V gene sequence: CDR1 DFQATT, CDR2 SNEGSKA (reference sequence). CDR3 sequence (DNA): TGCAGTGCTAGGGGGACTAATTACTACGAGCAGTACTTC. Encoded protein: CSARGTNYYEQYF.

This clonotype was seen ten or more times. The chain couples TRBV3-1 to TRBJ2-7; 8 nucleotides align to TRBD2. Germline CDR1 reads LGHDT; CDR2 reads YNNKEL (reference sequence). The CDR3 consists of 14 residues. With 4 bases clipped from V and 3 bases from J, the junction kept 5 bases outside the gene matches. In DNA, the CDR3 is TGTGCCAGCAGCCCCAGGGGACTAGGCTACGAGCAGTACTTC. As protein: CASSPRGLGYEQYF.

The rearrangement uses TRBV12-3 or TRBV12-4 and TRBJ1-2, with TRBD1 matching 7 bases. The CDR3 is 11 amino acids. V lost 5 bases and J lost 7; bases outside the gene matches: 1. The CDR3 spells CASSPGGGYTF. In DNA, the CDR3 is TGTGCCAGCAGTCCAGGGGGTGGCTACACCTTC.

This rearrangement joins TRBV4-3 to TRBJ1-1; possibly TRBD1 for D (5 bases). Germline V CDR1 and CDR2: LGHNA, YSLEER. The V gene lost 4 bases and the J gene lost 3 bases, with 15 bases spanning the gap. This CDR3 region has 15 residues. The chain's CDR3 is CASSPRPRGDTEAFF. Written as DNA, the CDR3 is TGCGCCAGCAGCCCACGTCCTCGGGGGGACACTGAAGCTTTCTTT.

The chain links TRBV12-3 or TRBV12-4 to TRBJ2-5; 7 bases match TRBD2. The CDR3 runs to 15 residues. The junction had 11 bases not matched to a gene; V was cut back by 6 bases and J by 4 bases. CDR3 residues: CASSPGLVSVETQYF. For the CDR3, the DNA is TGTGCCAGCAGCCCAGGACTAGTATCGGTAGAGACCCAGTACTTC.

The chain is built from TRBV10-3 and TRBJ2-3; 14 nucleotides match TRBD2. Per the germline V gene, CDR1 is ENHRY and CDR2 is SYGVKD. CDR3 length: 16 amino acids. Trimming at V came to 4 bases and at J to 9 bases, leaving 9 bases not matched to a gene. CDR3 coding DNA: TGTGCCATCAGTGGCCGGACTAGCGGGGGGTCGGGGACGCAGTATTTT. This sequence encodes CAISGRTSGGSGTQYF.

This clonotype was recorded a few times. The chain is built from TRBV20-1 and TRBJ2-3; 8 bases agree with TRBD1. J lost 4 bases, V lost 5 bases, and 5 bases had no gene match. Germline CDR1 DFQATT, CDR2 SNEGSKA (reference sequence). This CDR3 spans 13 amino acids. The DNA of the CDR3 is TGCAGTGCTTCACAGGGGGAGTCAGATACGCAGTATTTT. Encoded protein: CSASQGESDTQYF.

This clonotype was observed a few times. The chain recombines TRBV7-9 with TRBJ1-4; 9 positions agree with TRBD1. Germline CDR1 is SEHNR and CDR2 is FQNEAQ (reference sequence). This CDR3 comprises 14 residues. After removal of 7 bases from V and 7 bases from J, the junction contained 7 bases not matched to a gene. The CDR3 DNA reads as TGTGCCAGCACCAGGGGACAGGGAGCTGAAAAACTGTTTTTT. Its translation is CASTRGQGAEKLFF.

Points on this clonotype: One junction end disagrees with the germline gene, perhaps due to a read error. CDR3 in amino acids: CATSRGSYNEQFF. Written as DNA, the CDR3 is TGTGCCACCAGTAGGGGGTCCTACAATGAGCAGTTCTTC. V usage is TRBV6-4 and J usage is TRBJ2-1; D is perhaps TRBD1 (6 bases). The germline V gene has CDR1 MRHNA and CDR2 SNTAGT. The CDR3 length is 13 residues.

This clonotype was picked up a small number of times. This chain joins TRBV27 and TRBJ1-2; 10 bases map to TRBD1. Unmatched junction bases numbered 4, after V lost 5 bases and J lost 4 bases. This CDR3 spans 14 amino acids. The V gene's germline CDR1 is MNHEY and CDR2 SMNVEV (reference sequence). CDR3 residues: CASSLRTGGYGYTF. In nucleotides, the CDR3 is TGTGCCAGCAGTCTCAGGACAGGGGGCTATGGCTACACCTTC.

The table lists this clonotype with a few counts. The genes are TRBV11-1 and TRBJ2-1; TRBD2 matches 10 bases. Germline CDR1 reads SGHAT; CDR2 reads FQDESV (reference sequence). V lost 1 base to trimming and J lost 1 base; unmatched junction nucleotides: 7. The CDR3 is 18 amino acids. DNA of the CDR3: TGTGCCAGCAGCTTAGGAGAGCGGGGGGGCCGTTCCTACAATGAGCAGTTCTTC. Translating it yields CASSLGERGGRSYNEQFF.

This clonotype came up a few times. This chain connects TRBV20-1 to TRBJ2-7, with TRBD2 matching over 10 bases. Germline trimming cut 6 bases from V and 1 base from J; bases unmatched to any gene: 6. CDR1 is DFQATT and CDR2 is SNEGSKA in the germline V gene (reference sequence). The CDR3 has 14 residues. CDR3 bases: TGCAGTGCCACAAGCGGGGGGGTGTCCTACGAGCAGTACTTC. It codes for CSATSGGVSYEQYF.

This clonotype turned up a few times. The gene calls are TRBV6-1 and TRBJ2-1, with 10 positions matching TRBD2. The CDR3 is 15 amino acids. V lost 6 bases to trimming and J lost 5 bases; unmatched junction nucleotides: 7. Germline loops: CDR1 MNHNS, CDR2 SASEGT. The CDR3 protein is CASSKRGGMNNEQFF. The CDR3 DNA sequence: TGTGCCAGCAGCAAGCGGGGGGGCATGAACAATGAGCAGTTCTTC.

V gene TRBV11-2 combines with J gene TRBJ1-2; 7 bases match TRBD1. The CDR3 length is 12 residues. The V gene end was trimmed by 5 bases and the J gene end by 8 bases; junction bases not matched to a gene: 5. The germline CDR1 and CDR2 sequences are SGHAT and FQNNGV. CDR3: CASSVNRGGYTF. DNA for the CDR3: TGTGCCAGCAGCGTAAACAGGGGAGGCTACACCTTC.

A word on this clonotype: Relative to the germline gene, one junction end is altered; a read error may explain this. CDR3 DNA sequence: TGTGCCAGCAGTTTTGCTAGTAAAAGCATTCAGTACTTC. Amino acid sequence: CASSFASKSIQYF. This chain joins TRBV12-3 or TRBV12-4 and TRBJ2-4; D not resolved. There are 13 residues in the CDR3.

This clonotype was counted ten times or more. The V call is TRBV25-1, the J call TRBJ1-1, with TRBD1 as a possible D gene (5 bases). The CDR3 length is 15 residues. From germline, CDR1 is MGHDK and CDR2 SYGVNS. V dropped 1 base and J dropped 6 bases, with 15 bases sitting between them. The DNA of the CDR3 is TGTGCCAGCAGTGAATCGGGTGCGGGACGGTCTGAAGCTTTCTTT. It encodes CASSESGAGRSEAFF.

V usage is TRBV30 and J usage is TRBJ2-7; D is perhaps TRBD1 (6 bases). Trimming took off 1 base at V and 2 bases at J, with 6 bases between the two ends. Germline V lookup: CDR1 GTSNPN, CDR2 SVGIG (reference sequence). The CDR3 sequence is 12 residues long. This CDR3 is CAWSDRAYEQYF. The CDR3 coding sequence is TGTGCCTGGAGTGACAGGGCCTACGAGCAGTACTTC.

The V and J genes are TRBV6-2 or TRBV6-3 and TRBJ2-3; 9 nucleotides match TRBD2. The length of the CDR3 is 14 residues. Germline V CDR1 and CDR2: MNHEY, SVGEGT. The CDR3 is CASGGGVGTDTQYF. The CDR3 DNA reads as TGTGCTAGCGGGGGAGGAGTCGGCACAGATACGCAGTATTTT.

This clonotype was recorded at least ten times. The chain employs TRBV15 and TRBJ1-2; D gene unclear. The V and J ends lost 0 bases and 7 bases respectively, with 12 bases between them. Germline-derived CDR1 and CDR2 are LNHNV and YYDKDF (reference sequence). This CDR3 has 14 amino acids. The chain's CDR3 is CATSRDRNSLGYTF. CDR3 nucleotide sequence: TGTGCCACCAGCAGAGATCGAAATTCCCTTGGCTACACCTTC.

This clonotype turned up a few times. The chain has TRBV12-3 or TRBV12-4 and TRBJ2-1; D not resolved. The germline V and J ends were trimmed by 3 bases and 9 bases, with 6 bases remaining between them. The CDR3 consists of 11 residues. Here the CDR3 reads CASSLTFEQFF. The CDR3 nucleotides read TGTGCCAGCAGTTTGACGTTTGAGCAGTTCTTC.